This TCR beta chain was documented in a study of CXCR3-negative and CXCR3-positive naive CD8 T cells. Overall study findings and caveats: With respect to TRBV-TRBJ usage, naive CXCR3-negative and CXCR3-positive cells were similar; memory differed. Memory CD8+ cells showed much lower diversity, while both naive subsets displayed comparably high diversity. When CXCR3-positive naive cells were set against CXCR3-negative naive cells, the former had more hydrophobic TRB CDR3s.

The CDR3 covers 15 residues. The germline gives CDR1 SGHTA, CDR2 FQGTGA. A note on this clonotype: Its target is unknown.

Carrying UMI labels, the TRB cDNA libraries were prepared through 5' RACE. Reanalyzing the 5' RACE reads, TCRdb keeps one entry per CDR3 protein, without DNA. Reported are 60,000 to 65,000 distinct CDR3 sequences; the ten largest clones contain roughly 0.8%. This sequence originates from a human donor in good health. Some clones in this sample may be carry-over from other donors' samples. The chain joins TRBV7-3 to TRBJ1-6. The sequenced sample consisted of naive CXCR3+ CD8+ T cells from blood. Noted subset: CD45RO-CCR7+CD27+CD95- naive CD8+ T cells expressing CXCR3 (TNR3+). This CDR3 is CASSLTGLENSPLHF.